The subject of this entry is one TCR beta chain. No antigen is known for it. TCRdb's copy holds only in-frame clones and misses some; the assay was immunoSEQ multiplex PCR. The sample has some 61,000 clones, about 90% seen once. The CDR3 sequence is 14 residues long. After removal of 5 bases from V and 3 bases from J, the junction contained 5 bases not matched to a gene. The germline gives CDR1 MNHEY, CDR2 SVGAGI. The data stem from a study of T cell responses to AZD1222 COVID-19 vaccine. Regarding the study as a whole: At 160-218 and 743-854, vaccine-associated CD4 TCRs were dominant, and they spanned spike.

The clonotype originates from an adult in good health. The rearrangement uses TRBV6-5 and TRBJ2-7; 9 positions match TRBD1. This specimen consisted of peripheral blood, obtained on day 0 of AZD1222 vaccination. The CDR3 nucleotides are TGTGCCAGCAGTCGGGACAGGGAAAACTACGAGCAGTACTTC. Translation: CASSRDRENYEQYF.